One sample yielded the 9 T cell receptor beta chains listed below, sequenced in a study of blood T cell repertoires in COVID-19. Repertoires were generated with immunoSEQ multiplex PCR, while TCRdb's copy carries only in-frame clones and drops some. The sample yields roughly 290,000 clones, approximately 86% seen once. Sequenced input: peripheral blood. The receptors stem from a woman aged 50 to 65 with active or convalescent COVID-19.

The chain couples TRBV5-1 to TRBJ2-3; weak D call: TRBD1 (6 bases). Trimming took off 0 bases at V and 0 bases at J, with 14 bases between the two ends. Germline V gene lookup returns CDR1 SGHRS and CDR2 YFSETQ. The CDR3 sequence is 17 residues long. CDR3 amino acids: CASSLAQGWTSTDTQYF. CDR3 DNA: TGCGCCAGCAGCTTGGCCCAGGGGTGGACTAGCACAGATACGCAGTATTTT.

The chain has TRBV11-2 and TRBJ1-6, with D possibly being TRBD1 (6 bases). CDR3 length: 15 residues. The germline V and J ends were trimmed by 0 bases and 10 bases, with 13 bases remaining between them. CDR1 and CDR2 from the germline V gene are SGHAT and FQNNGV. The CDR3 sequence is CASSLDRAGVSPLHF. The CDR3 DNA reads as TGTGCCAGCAGCTTAGATCGAGCAGGGGTCTCACCCCTCCACTTT.

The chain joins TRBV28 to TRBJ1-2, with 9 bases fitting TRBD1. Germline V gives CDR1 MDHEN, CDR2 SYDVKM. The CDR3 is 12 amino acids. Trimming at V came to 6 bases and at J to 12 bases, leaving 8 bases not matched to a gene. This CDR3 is CASRRDRVTHTF. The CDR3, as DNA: TGTGCCAGCAGGAGGGACAGGGTGACCCACACCTTC.

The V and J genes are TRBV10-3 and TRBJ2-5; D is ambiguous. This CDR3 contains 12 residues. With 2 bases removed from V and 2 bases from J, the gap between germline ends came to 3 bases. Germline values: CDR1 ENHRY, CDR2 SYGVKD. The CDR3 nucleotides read TGTGCCATCAGTGAGCCTCAAGAGACCCAGTACTTC. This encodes CAISEPQETQYF.

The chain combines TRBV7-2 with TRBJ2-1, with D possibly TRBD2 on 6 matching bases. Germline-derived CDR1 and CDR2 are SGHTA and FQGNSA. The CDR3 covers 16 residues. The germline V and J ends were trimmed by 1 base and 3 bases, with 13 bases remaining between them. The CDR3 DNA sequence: TGTGCCAGCAGCTTAGGTCTGGGGGGTTTCTACAATGAGCAGTTCTTC. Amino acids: CASSLGLGGFYNEQFF.

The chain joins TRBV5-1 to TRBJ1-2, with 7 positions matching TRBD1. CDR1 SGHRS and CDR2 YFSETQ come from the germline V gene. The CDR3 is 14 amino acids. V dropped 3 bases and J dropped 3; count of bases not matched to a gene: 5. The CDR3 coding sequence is TGCGCCAGCAGCTCCCCTACAGGGGACTATGGCTACACCTTC. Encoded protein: CASSSPTGDYGYTF.

The CDR3 nucleotides read TGTGCCAGTAGTCGAAAGGGACTAGCGGGACACTCCTACGAGCAGTACTTC. It translates to CASSRKGLAGHSYEQYF. The genes are TRBV19 and TRBJ2-7, with 13 bases identical to TRBD2. This CDR3 is 17 amino acids long. V shed 5 bases and J 0 bases; nucleotides not matched to a gene: 7. CDR1 and CDR2 (germline): LNHDA, SQIVND (reference sequence).

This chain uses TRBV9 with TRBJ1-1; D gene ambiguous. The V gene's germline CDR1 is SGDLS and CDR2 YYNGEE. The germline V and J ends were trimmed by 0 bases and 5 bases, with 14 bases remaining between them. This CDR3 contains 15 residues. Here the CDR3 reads CASSVDGFLGTEAFF. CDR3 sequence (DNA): TGTGCCAGCAGCGTAGACGGGTTCTTGGGTACTGAAGCTTTCTTT.

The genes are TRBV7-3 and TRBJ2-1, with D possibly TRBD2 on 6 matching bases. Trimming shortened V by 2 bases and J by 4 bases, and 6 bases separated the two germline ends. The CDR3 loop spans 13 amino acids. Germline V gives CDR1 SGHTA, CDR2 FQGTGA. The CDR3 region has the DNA TGTGCCAGCAGCTTAGGGACTTACAATGAGCAGTTCTTC. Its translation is CASSLGTYNEQFF.